This T cell receptor (beta chain) was found in a study of blood T cell repertoires in COVID-19. Sequencing was performed with immunoSEQ multiplex PCR; in TCRdb, only in-frame clones are kept and a portion is missing. The sample holds about 69,000 clones, roughly 87% seen once. The CDR3 contains 17 residues. The V gene's germline CDR1 is SGHTA and CDR2 FQGNSA. Losses at the gene ends were 3 bases for V and 4 bases for J; bases not matched to a gene: 8. This sequence was found in an elderly man with acute or convalescent COVID-19. This rearrangement joins TRBV7-2 to TRBJ2-1, with 11 bases that match TRBD2. Sequenced input: peripheral blood. CDR3 sequence reads: CASSFIAGGLRYNEQFF. CDR3 DNA sequence: TGTGCCAGCAGCTTTATAGCGGGAGGGCTTAGGTACAATGAGCAGTTCTTC.